The clone carrying this T cell receptor (beta chain) was observed a handful of times. Antigen unknown. A J-beta primer mix and a sample-barcoded 5' primer were used in a second PCR of roughly 6 to 11 cycles. TCRdb recomputed calls from the 5' RACE reads with MiXCR, one row per CDR3 protein. The repertoire holds 1.5 million to 2 million distinct CDR3 sequences, with around 48% as singletons. These data come from a study of blood T cells in healthy people across ages. General study findings and limits: There were more naive CD4+ cells and higher diversity in long-lived donors than in aged donors. Age brought a roughly linear fall in TCR beta diversity measured per million T cells.

Germline trimming cut 4 bases from V and 8 bases from J; bases unmatched to any gene: 6. Germline values: CDR1 MNHEY, CDR2 SVGEGT. The CDR3 runs to 15 residues. Sequencing input: blood. The J gene is TRBJ2-1, the V gene TRBV6-2 or TRBV6-3; 12 positions agree with TRBD1. The clonotype originates from a woman aged 35 to 49 in good health. The CDR3 sequence: CASSFYGTGGDEQFF. The CDR3 region has the DNA TGTGCCAGCAGTTTCTACGGGACAGGGGGCGATGAGCAGTTCTTC.